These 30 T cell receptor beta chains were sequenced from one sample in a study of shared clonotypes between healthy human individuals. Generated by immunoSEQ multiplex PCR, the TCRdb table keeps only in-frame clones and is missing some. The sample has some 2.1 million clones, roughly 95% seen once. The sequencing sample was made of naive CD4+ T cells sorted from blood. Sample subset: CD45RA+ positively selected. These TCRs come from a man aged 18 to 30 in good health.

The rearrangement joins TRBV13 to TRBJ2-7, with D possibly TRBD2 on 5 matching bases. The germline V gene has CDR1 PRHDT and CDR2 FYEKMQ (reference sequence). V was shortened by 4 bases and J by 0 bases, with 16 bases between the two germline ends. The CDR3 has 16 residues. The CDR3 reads CASSSSRGPPSYEQYF. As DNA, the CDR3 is TGTGCCAGCAGCTCCTCACGGGGTCCACCCTCCTACGAGCAGTACTTC.

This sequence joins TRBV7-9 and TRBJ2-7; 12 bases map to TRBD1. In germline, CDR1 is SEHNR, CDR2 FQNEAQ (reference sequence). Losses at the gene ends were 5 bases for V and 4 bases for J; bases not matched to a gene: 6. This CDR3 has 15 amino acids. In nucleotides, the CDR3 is TGTGCCAGCAGCACAGGGGACAGGGGGCAATACGAGCAGTACTTC. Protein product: CASSTGDRGQYEQYF.

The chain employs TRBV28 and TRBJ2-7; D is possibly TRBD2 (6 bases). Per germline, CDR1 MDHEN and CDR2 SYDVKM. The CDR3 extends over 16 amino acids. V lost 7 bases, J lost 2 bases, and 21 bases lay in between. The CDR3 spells CASIRGGGKNAYEQYF. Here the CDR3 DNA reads TGTGCCAGCATTAGGGGAGGCGGGAAAAATGCCTACGAGCAGTACTTC.

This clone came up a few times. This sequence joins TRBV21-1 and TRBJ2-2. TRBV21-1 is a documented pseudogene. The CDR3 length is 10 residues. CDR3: CASDPGELFF. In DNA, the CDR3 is TGTGCCAGCGACCCCGGGGAGCTGTTTTTT.

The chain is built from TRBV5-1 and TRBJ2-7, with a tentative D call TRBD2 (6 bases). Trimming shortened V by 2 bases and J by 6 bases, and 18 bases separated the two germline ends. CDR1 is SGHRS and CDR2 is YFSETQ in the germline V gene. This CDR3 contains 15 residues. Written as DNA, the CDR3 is TGCGCCAGCAGCTTAGATGGGACCAGGGAGGTCGAGCAGTACTTC. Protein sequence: CASSLDGTREVEQYF.

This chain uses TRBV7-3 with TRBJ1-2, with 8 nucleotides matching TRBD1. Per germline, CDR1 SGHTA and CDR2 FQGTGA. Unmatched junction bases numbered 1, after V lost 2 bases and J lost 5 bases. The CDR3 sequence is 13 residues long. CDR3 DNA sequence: TGTGCCAGCAGCTTACAGGGGGCGTATGGCTACACCTTC. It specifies CASSLQGAYGYTF.

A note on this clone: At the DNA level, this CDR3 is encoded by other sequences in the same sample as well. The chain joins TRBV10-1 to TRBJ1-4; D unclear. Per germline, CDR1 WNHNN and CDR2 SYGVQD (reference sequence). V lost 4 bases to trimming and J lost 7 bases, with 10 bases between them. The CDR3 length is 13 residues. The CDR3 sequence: CASSAGLREKLFF. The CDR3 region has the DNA TGCGCCAGCAGTGCGGGGTTGCGTGAAAAACTGTTTTTT.

The CDR3 here is CAIAMREREETYEQYF. The DNA for the CDR3 is TGTGCCATCGCGATGCGGGAGCGGGAGGAAACCTACGAGCAGTACTTC. The chain employs TRBV10-3 and TRBJ2-7; 9 bases fit TRBD2. CDR1 is ENHRY and CDR2 is SYGVKD in the germline V gene. The CDR3 loop spans 16 amino acids. The trim removed 8 bases at V and 2 bases at J, leaving 13 bases unmatched.

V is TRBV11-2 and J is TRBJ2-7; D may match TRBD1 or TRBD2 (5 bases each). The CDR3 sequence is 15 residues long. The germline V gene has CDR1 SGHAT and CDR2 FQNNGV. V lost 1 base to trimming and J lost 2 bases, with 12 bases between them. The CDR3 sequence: CASSLVPGSPYEQYF. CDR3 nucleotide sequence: TGTGCCAGCAGCTTAGTGCCAGGGAGTCCCTACGAGCAGTACTTC.

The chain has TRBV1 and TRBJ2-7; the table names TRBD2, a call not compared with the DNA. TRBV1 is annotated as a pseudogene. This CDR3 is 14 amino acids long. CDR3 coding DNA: TGCACCAGCAGCCACTGGCTTGTTCCGGTCCCCGGGGACTTC. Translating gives CTSSHWLVPVPGDF.

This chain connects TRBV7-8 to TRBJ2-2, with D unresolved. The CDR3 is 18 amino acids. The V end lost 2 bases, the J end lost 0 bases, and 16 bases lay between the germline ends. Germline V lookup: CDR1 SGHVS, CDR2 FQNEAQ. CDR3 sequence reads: CASSLRYRSESNTGELFF. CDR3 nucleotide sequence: TGTGCCAGCAGCTTACGGTATAGAAGCGAGTCGAACACCGGGGAGCTGTTTTTT.

CDR3 sequence (DNA): TGTGCCAGCAGCTTTTCACCTCTGGGAGAGCAGTACTTC. It is translated as CASSFSPLGEQYF. V usage is TRBV5-4 and J usage is TRBJ2-7; D unresolved. V lost 2 bases to trimming and J lost 7 bases, with 13 bases between them. The CDR3 extends over 13 amino acids. Germline V gene lookup returns CDR1 SGHNT and CDR2 YYREEE (reference sequence).

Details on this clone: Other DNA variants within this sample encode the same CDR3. CDR3 sequence reads: CASRRTGGNYGYTF. In nucleotides, the CDR3 is TGTGCCAGCAGGAGGACAGGGGGCAACTATGGCTACACCTTC. The chain combines TRBV6-5 with TRBJ1-2, with TRBD1 matching 11 bases. The CDR3 is made up of 14 amino acids. V lost 6 bases to trimming and J lost 2 bases; unmatched junction nucleotides: 2. Germline V gives CDR1 MNHEY, CDR2 SVGAGI.

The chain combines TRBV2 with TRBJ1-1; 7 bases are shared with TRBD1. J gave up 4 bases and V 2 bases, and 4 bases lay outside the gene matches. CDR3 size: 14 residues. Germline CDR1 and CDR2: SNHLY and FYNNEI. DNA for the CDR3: TGTGCCAGCAGTGAACAGGGGGGGACCACTGAAGCTTTCTTT. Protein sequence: CASSEQGGTTEAFF.

The CDR3 sequence: CASSARVANTEAFF. The CDR3 nucleotides read TGCGCCAGCAGCGCCAGGGTAGCGAACACTGAAGCTTTCTTT. This chain links TRBV5-1 with TRBJ1-1; possibly TRBD1 for D (5 bases). CDR1 is SGHRS and CDR2 is YFSETQ in the germline V gene. CDR3 size: 14 residues. Deletions cut 4 bases from V and 1 base from J, with 11 bases between. Filled out from reference TRBV5-1 and TRBJ1-1, the complete variable domain reads KAGVTQTPRYLIKTRGQQVTLSCSPISGHRSVSWYQQTPGQGLQFLFEYFSETQRNKGNFPGRFSGRQFSNSRSEMNVSTLELGDSALYLCASSARVANTEAFFGQGTRLTVV.

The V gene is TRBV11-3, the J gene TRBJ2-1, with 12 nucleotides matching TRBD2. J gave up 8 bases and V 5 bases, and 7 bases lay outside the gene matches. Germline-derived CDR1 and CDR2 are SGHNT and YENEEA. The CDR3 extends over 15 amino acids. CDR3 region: CASSRLAGGHYEQFF. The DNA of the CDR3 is TGTGCCAGCAGCCGGCTAGCGGGGGGGCATTATGAGCAGTTCTTC.

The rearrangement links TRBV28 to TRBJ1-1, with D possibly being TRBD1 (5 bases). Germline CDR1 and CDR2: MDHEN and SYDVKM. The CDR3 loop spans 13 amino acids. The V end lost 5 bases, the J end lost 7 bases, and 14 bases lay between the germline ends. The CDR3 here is CASSPTDRFEAFF. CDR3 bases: TGTGCCAGCAGTCCGACCGACAGATTTGAAGCTTTCTTT.

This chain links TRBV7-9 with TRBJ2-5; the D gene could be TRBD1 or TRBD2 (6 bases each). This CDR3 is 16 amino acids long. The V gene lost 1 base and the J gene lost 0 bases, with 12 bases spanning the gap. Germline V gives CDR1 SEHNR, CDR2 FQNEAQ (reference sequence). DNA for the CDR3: TGTGCCAGCAGCTTAGGGTGGGGGGCAGACCAAGAGACCCAGTACTTC. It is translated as CASSLGWGADQETQYF. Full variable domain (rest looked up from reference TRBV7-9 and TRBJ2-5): DTGVSQNPRHKITKRGQNVTFRCDPISEHNRLYWYRQTLGQGPEFLTYFQNEAQLEKSRLLSDRFSAERPKGSFSTLEIQRTEQGDSAMYLCASSLGWGADQETQYFGPGTRLLVL.

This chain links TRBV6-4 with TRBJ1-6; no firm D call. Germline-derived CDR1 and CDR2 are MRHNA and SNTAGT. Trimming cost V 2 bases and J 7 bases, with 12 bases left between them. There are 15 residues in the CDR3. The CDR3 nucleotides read TGTGCCAGCAGTGACGGGCGGCAGCCGAATTCACCCCTCCACTTT. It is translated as CASSDGRQPNSPLHF.

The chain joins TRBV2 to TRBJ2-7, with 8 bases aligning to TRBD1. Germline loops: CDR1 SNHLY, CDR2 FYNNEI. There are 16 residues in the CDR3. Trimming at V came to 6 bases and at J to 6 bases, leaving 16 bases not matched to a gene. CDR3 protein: CASSLQIQGAKGEQYF. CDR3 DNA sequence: TGTGCCAGCAGCCTACAAATTCAGGGGGCGAAGGGCGAGCAGTACTTC.

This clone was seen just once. The CDR3 nucleotides read TGTGCCAGCAGCGCCCAACCCTTGACCCGGGGACAGACCCAGTACTTC. Its translation is CASSAQPLTRGQTQYF. The rearrangement uses TRBV7-2 and TRBJ2-5; the D gene could be TRBD1 or TRBD2 (5 bases each). CDR3 length equals 16 residues. The V gene lost 5 bases and the J gene lost 6 bases, with 22 bases spanning the gap. Per the germline V gene, CDR1 is SGHTA and CDR2 is FQGNSA.

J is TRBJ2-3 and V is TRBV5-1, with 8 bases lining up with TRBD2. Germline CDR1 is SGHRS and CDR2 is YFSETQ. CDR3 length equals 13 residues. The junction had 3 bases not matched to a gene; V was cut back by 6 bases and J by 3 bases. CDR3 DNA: TGCGCCAGCACGGGACTAGATACAGATACGCAGTATTTT. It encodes CASTGLDTDTQYF.

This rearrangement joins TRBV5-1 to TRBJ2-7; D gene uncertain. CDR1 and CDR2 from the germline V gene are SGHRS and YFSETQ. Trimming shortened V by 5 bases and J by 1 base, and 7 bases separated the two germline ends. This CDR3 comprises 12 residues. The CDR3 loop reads CASRDGSYEQYF. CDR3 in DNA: TGCGCCAGCAGGGACGGATCCTACGAGCAGTACTTC.

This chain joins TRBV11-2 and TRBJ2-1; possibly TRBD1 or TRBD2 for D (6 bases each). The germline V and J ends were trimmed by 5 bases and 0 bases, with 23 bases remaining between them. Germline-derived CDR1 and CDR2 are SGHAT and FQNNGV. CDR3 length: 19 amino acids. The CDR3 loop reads CASSGRDWGAASSYNEQFF. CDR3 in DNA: TGTGCCAGCAGCGGCAGGGACTGGGGGGCGGCCAGCTCCTACAATGAGCAGTTCTTC.

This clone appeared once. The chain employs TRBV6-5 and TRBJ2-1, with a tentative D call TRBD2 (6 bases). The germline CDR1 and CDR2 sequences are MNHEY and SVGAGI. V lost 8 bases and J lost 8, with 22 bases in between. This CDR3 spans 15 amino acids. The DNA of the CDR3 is TGTGCCAGCCAAAGGGCGGGGAAGGCTGACGATGAGCAGTTCTTC. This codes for CASQRAGKADDEQFF.

CDR3 region: CASTLDRVANTGELFF. The DNA for the CDR3 is TGCGCCAGCACTTTGGACAGGGTCGCGAACACCGGGGAGCTGTTTTTT. V usage is TRBV10-2 and J usage is TRBJ2-2, with 8 bases lining up with TRBD1. The V and J ends lost 7 bases and 0 bases, in that order; junction bases with no gene match: 7. The V gene's germline CDR1 is WSHSY and CDR2 SAAADI. The CDR3 spans 16 residues.

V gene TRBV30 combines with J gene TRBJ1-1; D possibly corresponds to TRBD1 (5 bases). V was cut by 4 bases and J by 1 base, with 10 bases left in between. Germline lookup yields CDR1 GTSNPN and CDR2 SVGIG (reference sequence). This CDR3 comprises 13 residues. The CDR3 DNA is TGTGCCTGGAAGCGGACACCGAACACTGAAGCTTTCTTT. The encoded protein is CAWKRTPNTEAFF. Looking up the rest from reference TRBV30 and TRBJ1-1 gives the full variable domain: SQTIHQWPATLVQPVGSPLSLECTVEGTSNPNLYWYRQAAGRGLQLLFYSVGIGQISSEVPQNLSASRPQDRQFILSSKKLLLSDSGFYLCAWKRTPNTEAFFGQGTRLTVV.

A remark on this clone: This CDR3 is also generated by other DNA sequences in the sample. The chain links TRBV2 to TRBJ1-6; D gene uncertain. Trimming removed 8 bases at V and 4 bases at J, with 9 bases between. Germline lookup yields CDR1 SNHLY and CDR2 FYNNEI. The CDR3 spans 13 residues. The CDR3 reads CASRTDYNSPLHF. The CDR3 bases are TGTGCCAGCCGGACGGATTATAATTCACCCCTCCACTTT.

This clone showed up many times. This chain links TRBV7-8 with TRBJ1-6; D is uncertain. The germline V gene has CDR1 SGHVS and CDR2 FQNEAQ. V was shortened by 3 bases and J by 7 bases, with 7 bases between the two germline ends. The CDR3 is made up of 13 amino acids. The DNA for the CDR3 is TGTGCCAGCAGCTTCCGAACAAATTCACCCCTCCACTTT. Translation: CASSFRTNSPLHF.

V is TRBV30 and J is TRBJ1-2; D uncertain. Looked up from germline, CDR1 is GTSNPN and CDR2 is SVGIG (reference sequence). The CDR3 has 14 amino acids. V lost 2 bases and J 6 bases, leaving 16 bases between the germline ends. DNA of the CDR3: TGTGCCTGGAGTATGGAGACGGGGAAGGATGGCTACACCTTC. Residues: CAWSMETGKDGYTF.